These T cell receptor beta chains were read from a single sample in a study of regulatory dendritic cells for organ transplantation. Sequencing was performed with immunoSEQ multiplex PCR; in TCRdb, only in-frame clones are kept and a portion is missing. The profile shows 11,000 or so clones, 65% to 85% of them singletons. The specimen sequenced was memory CD8+ T cells from blood. The receptors were sampled from a human donor in good health. CDR3s include the opening cysteine and the closing phenylalanine or tryptophan. Fields, in order: V gene, clone size, J gene, CDR3 protein. Size is stated for part of the rows, as once, few or many counts, or as a class when the clone is expanded.

TRBV5-1	-	TRBJ2-5	CASSFELAETQYF
TRBV5-4	-	TRBJ2-7	CASSIPKGNEQYF
TRBV7-2	-	TRBJ2-7	CASSLRGTRYEQYF
TRBV6-5	-	TRBJ2-5	CASSEVGNQETQYF
TRBV28	-	TRBJ2-3	CASSLGVVLDTQYF
TRBV2	-	TRBJ1-1	CASSEGRGLNTEAFF
TRBV4-3	-	TRBJ1-1	CASSQVGGPRTEAFF
TRBV7-6	few	TRBJ2-7	CATSPRNYEQYF
TRBV4-2	few	TRBJ2-3	CASSLEVASTDTQYF
TRBV6-6	-	TRBJ2-3	CASSRLATDTQYF
TRBV27	-	TRBJ2-1	CASRVGLAGAYNEQFF
TRBV9	-	TRBJ2-5	CASSVEGSPGETQYF
TRBV13	few	TRBJ1-3	CASSLGRRADTIYF
TRBV28	-	TRBJ2-7	CASRTDRKGTYEQYF
TRBV6-1	few	TRBJ1-2	CASLGQGLYGYTF
TRBV19	-	TRBJ1-5	CASREAGEAYQPQHF
TRBV9	few	TRBJ2-2	CASSVAGRRGELFF